The entry that follows covers one T cell receptor beta chain sequence. The antigen is undetermined. The data were obtained in a study of T cell responses to AZD1222 COVID-19 vaccine. Looking at the study overall: It was second doses at about 4 or about 12 weeks that were pooled. General study findings and limits: At baseline, seropositivity was found in only a handful of AZD1222 recipients. At 160-218 and 743-854, vaccine-associated CD4 TCRs were dominant, and they spanned spike. Once two AZD1222 doses were given, Spike-specific TCR breadth and depth went up.

Clones were read by immunoSEQ multiplex PCR, and TCRdb kept only the in-frame ones, dropping some. The sample carries about 140,000 clones, about nine tenths recorded once. This CDR3 region has 12 residues. Trimming took 5 bases from V and 3 from J, leaving 8 bases between them. Germline loops: CDR1 LNHDA, CDR2 SQIVND (reference sequence). The chain carries TRBV19 and TRBJ2-7, with D uncertain. The sequence derives from an adult in good health. The material sequenced was peripheral blood, taken on day 0 of AZD1222 vaccination. CDR3 sequence reads: CASSPGLYEQYF. The CDR3 DNA reads TGTGCCAGTAGTCCCGGGCTCTACGAGCAGTACTTC.